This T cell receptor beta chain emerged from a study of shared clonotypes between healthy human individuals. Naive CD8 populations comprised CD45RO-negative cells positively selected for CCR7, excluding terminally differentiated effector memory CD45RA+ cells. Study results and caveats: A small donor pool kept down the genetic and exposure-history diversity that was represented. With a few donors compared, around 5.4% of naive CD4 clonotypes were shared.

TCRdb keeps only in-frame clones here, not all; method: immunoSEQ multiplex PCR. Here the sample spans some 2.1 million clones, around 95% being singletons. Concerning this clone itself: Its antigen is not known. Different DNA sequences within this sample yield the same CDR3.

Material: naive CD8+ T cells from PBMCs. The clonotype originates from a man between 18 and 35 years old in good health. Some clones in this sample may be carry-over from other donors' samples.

CDR3 nucleotide sequence: TGTGCCAGCAGCGTAGGGGTGAGGGAGACCCAGTACTTC. Translation gives CASSVGVRETQYF. The genes are TRBV9 and TRBJ2-5; no clear D gene. The CDR3 runs to 13 residues. Germline V gene data show CDR1 as SGDLS and CDR2 as YYNGEE. V was cut by 0 bases and J by 5 bases, with 8 bases left in between.